Listed here are 21 T cell receptor beta chains from one sample, sequenced in a study. The TRBV12-4/TRBJ1-2 clonotypes were amplified using barcode primers with ligated adaptors. TCRdb re-called the multiplex PCR reads with MiXCR, one entry per CDR3 protein. The sample lists approximately 650 distinct CDR3 sequences, approximately 31% occurring once. The sorted Tregs were CD4+CD25+CD127-/low cells. Sequencing was done on a sample of tumor-infiltrating Tregs sorted from the breast tumor. Receptors originate from a female donor with breast cancer.

In DNA form, the CDR3 reads TGTGCCAGCGGATGGACAGGTGATAACTATGGCTACACCTTC. Amino acids: CASGWTGDNYGYTF. The chain is built from TRBV12-3 or TRBV12-4 and TRBJ1-2; 7 bases are shared with TRBD1. The CDR3 spans 14 residues. Germline trimming cut 8 bases from V and 1 base from J; bases unmatched to any gene: 7.

The rearrangement links TRBV12-3 or TRBV12-4 to TRBJ1-2, with 9 positions matching TRBD1. The V segment lost 5 bases and the J segment 8 bases; nucleotides outside the gene matches: 9. CDR3 length: 14 residues. CDR3 coding DNA: TGTGCCAGCAGTCGGGACAGGGCATCGCGGGGCTACACCTTC. Protein sequence: CASSRDRASRGYTF.

Judged by abundance, this clonotype is large. This rearrangement joins TRBV12-3 or TRBV12-4 to TRBJ1-2; perhaps TRBD1 as D (6 bases). V gave up 10 bases and J gave up 4 bases, with 16 bases separating them. The CDR3 covers 13 residues. CDR3 in amino acids: CATATGSGYGYTF. The CDR3 DNA reads TGTGCCACCGCAACAGGGAGTGGCTATGGCTACACCTTC.

Within the sample, this clonotype is hyperexpanded. This chain joins TRBV12-3 or TRBV12-4 and TRBJ1-2; 8 bases are shared with TRBD1. V shed 6 bases and J 2 bases; nucleotides not matched to a gene: 17. The CDR3 is made up of 18 amino acids. The CDR3 loop reads CASSRLGFRDRSNYGYTF. Here the CDR3 DNA reads TGTGCCAGCAGCCGACTAGGGTTCCGGGACAGGTCGAACTATGGCTACACCTTC.

This clonotype was seen a handful of times. The genes are TRBV12-3 or TRBV12-4 and TRBJ1-2; TRBD1 matches at 7 bases. Trimming at V came to 6 bases and at J to 2 bases, leaving 12 bases not matched to a gene. The length of the CDR3 is 16 residues. In DNA, the CDR3 is TGTGCCAGCAGCCGCTCCCAGGACAGGTCGAACTATGGCTACACCTTC. Its translation: CASSRSQDRSNYGYTF.

This clonotype appeared a few times. V usage is TRBV12-3 or TRBV12-4 and J usage is TRBJ1-2, with 7 positions matching TRBD1. This CDR3 spans 10 amino acids. The junction had 1 base not matched to a gene; V was cut back by 8 bases and J by 7 bases. The chain's CDR3 is CASGQVGYTF. The CDR3 DNA sequence: TGTGCCAGCGGACAGGTTGGCTACACCTTC.

This chain uses TRBV12-3 or TRBV12-4 with TRBJ1-2, with 8 positions matching TRBD1. Trimming at V came to 2 bases and at J to 4 bases, leaving 12 bases not matched to a gene. The CDR3 loop spans 17 amino acids. This CDR3 is CASSLPRQGRGGYGYTF. The CDR3 DNA follows: TGTGCCAGCAGTTTACCACGACAGGGGAGGGGTGGCTATGGCTACACCTTC.

The table lists this clonotype with a few counts. The chain links TRBV12-3 or TRBV12-4 to TRBJ1-2; D is unclear. This CDR3 comprises 13 residues. Trimming stripped 5 bases from V and 5 bases from J, with 12 bases between. CDR3 in amino acids: CASSLGSAYGYTF. The CDR3 DNA sequence: TGTGCCAGCAGTCTCGGGAGCGCGTATGGCTACACCTTC.

This clonotype is labeled as large. The chain joins TRBV12-3 or TRBV12-4 to TRBJ1-2; TRBD1 aligns across 7 bases. V lost 5 bases and J lost 1; bases outside the gene matches: 7. The CDR3 length is 15 residues. The CDR3 bases are TGTGCCAGCAGTCCCCGGACAGGTGATAACTATGGCTACACCTTC. As protein: CASSPRTGDNYGYTF.

J is TRBJ1-2 and V is TRBV12-3 or TRBV12-4; D call uncertain. With 5 bases removed from V and 4 bases from J, the gap between germline ends came to 11 bases. The length of the CDR3 is 13 residues. CDR3 in amino acids: CASSAVYPYGYTF. CDR3 bases: TGTGCCAGCAGTGCCGTTTATCCCTATGGCTACACCTTC.

This clonotype is labeled medium-sized. This chain joins TRBV12-3 or TRBV12-4 and TRBJ1-2; 9 bases align to TRBD1. V was pared by 6 bases and J by 6 bases, with 5 bases of the junction left unmatched. The CDR3 length is 13 residues. DNA for the CDR3: TGTGCCAGCAGGAGGACAGGGGAGGATGGCTACACCTTC. Amino acids: CASRRTGEDGYTF.

This clonotype was detected many times. The genes are TRBV12-3 or TRBV12-4 and TRBJ1-2; 8 nucleotides match TRBD1. The CDR3 consists of 15 residues. V lost 5 bases and J lost 2; bases outside the gene matches: 7. This chain's CDR3 is CASSVRDRSNYGYTF. The CDR3 DNA reads as TGTGCCAGCAGTGTCCGGGACAGGTCGAACTATGGCTACACCTTC.

This clonotype is deemed large (0.1 to 1%). The chain combines TRBV12-3 or TRBV12-4 with TRBJ1-2; possibly TRBD1 for D (5 bases). V was shortened by 1 base and J by 3 bases, with 12 bases between the two germline ends. This CDR3 contains 15 residues. CDR3 sequence: CASSLVGDQHYGYTF. DNA for the CDR3: TGTGCCAGCAGTTTAGTAGGGGACCAACACTATGGCTACACCTTC.

This clonotype ranks as large. The V gene is TRBV12-3 or TRBV12-4, the J gene TRBJ1-2; possible D gene TRBD1, 5 bases. Trimming removed 4 bases from V and 0 bases from J, with 15 bases in between. The CDR3 spans 16 residues. As DNA, the CDR3 is TGTGCCAGCAGTTGGGACCGGGAGGCCTCTAACTATGGCTACACCTTC. Its translation is CASSWDREASNYGYTF.

This clonotype is labeled as large. V is TRBV12-3 or TRBV12-4 and J is TRBJ1-2; D is unclear. Trimming removed 2 bases at V and 5 bases at J, with 3 bases between. The CDR3 length is 11 residues. CDR3 sequence (DNA): TGTGCCAGCAGTTTACAATATGGCTACACCTTC. It translates to CASSLQYGYTF.

This sequence joins TRBV12-3 or TRBV12-4 and TRBJ1-2; tentative D call: TRBD1 (5 bases). The V end was cut by 8 bases, the J end by 4 bases, with 23 bases between. The CDR3 spans 16 residues. The CDR3 coding sequence is TGTGCCAGCCCCGTACGTTTAGGGACGGGACTCTATGGCTACACCTTC. Translating gives CASPVRLGTGLYGYTF.

This clonotype was seen a few times. V and J are TRBV12-3 or TRBV12-4 and TRBJ1-2; 10 bases match TRBD1. V shed 6 bases, J shed 3 bases, and the junction held 7 bases outside the gene matches. The CDR3 spans 15 residues. The CDR3 DNA reads TGTGCCAGCAGCCGCTCGGGGACAGGGGACTATGGCTACACCTTC. Translated, it gives CASSRSGTGDYGYTF.

This clonotype was counted a single time. The rearrangement links TRBV12-3 or TRBV12-4 to TRBJ1-2, with 9 nucleotides matching TRBD1. This CDR3 is 15 amino acids long. With V trimmed by 2 bases and J by 8 bases, 9 bases remained unmatched. The CDR3 spells CASSLTGTGFYGYTF. CDR3 in DNA: TGTGCCAGCAGTTTAACCGGGACAGGGTTCTACGGCTACACCTTC.

This clonotype is labeled large (0.1 to 1%). The genes are TRBV12-3 or TRBV12-4 and TRBJ1-2; 10 bases align to TRBD1. The CDR3 has 13 residues. J lost 6 bases, V lost 7 bases, and 5 bases had no gene match. The CDR3 nucleotides read TGTGCCAGCATCCTGGGGACAGGGGATGGCTACACCTTC. Translated, it gives CASILGTGDGYTF.

The DNA of the CDR3 is TGTGCCAGCGGACAGGGGTATGGCTACACCTTC. This codes for CASGQGYGYTF. The gene calls are TRBV12-3 or TRBV12-4 and TRBJ1-2; TRBD1 matches 9 bases. V trimming: 8 bases; J trimming: 5 bases; junction bases outside the gene matches: 0. CDR3 length: 11 residues.

V gene TRBV12-3 or TRBV12-4 combines with J gene TRBJ1-2, with 8 bases matching TRBD1. V lost 5 bases, J lost 6 bases, and 2 bases stayed unmatched. This CDR3 is built from 12 residues. The CDR3 DNA reads as TGTGCCAGCAGTCGACAGGGGAATGGCTACACCTTC. Encoded protein: CASSRQGNGYTF.